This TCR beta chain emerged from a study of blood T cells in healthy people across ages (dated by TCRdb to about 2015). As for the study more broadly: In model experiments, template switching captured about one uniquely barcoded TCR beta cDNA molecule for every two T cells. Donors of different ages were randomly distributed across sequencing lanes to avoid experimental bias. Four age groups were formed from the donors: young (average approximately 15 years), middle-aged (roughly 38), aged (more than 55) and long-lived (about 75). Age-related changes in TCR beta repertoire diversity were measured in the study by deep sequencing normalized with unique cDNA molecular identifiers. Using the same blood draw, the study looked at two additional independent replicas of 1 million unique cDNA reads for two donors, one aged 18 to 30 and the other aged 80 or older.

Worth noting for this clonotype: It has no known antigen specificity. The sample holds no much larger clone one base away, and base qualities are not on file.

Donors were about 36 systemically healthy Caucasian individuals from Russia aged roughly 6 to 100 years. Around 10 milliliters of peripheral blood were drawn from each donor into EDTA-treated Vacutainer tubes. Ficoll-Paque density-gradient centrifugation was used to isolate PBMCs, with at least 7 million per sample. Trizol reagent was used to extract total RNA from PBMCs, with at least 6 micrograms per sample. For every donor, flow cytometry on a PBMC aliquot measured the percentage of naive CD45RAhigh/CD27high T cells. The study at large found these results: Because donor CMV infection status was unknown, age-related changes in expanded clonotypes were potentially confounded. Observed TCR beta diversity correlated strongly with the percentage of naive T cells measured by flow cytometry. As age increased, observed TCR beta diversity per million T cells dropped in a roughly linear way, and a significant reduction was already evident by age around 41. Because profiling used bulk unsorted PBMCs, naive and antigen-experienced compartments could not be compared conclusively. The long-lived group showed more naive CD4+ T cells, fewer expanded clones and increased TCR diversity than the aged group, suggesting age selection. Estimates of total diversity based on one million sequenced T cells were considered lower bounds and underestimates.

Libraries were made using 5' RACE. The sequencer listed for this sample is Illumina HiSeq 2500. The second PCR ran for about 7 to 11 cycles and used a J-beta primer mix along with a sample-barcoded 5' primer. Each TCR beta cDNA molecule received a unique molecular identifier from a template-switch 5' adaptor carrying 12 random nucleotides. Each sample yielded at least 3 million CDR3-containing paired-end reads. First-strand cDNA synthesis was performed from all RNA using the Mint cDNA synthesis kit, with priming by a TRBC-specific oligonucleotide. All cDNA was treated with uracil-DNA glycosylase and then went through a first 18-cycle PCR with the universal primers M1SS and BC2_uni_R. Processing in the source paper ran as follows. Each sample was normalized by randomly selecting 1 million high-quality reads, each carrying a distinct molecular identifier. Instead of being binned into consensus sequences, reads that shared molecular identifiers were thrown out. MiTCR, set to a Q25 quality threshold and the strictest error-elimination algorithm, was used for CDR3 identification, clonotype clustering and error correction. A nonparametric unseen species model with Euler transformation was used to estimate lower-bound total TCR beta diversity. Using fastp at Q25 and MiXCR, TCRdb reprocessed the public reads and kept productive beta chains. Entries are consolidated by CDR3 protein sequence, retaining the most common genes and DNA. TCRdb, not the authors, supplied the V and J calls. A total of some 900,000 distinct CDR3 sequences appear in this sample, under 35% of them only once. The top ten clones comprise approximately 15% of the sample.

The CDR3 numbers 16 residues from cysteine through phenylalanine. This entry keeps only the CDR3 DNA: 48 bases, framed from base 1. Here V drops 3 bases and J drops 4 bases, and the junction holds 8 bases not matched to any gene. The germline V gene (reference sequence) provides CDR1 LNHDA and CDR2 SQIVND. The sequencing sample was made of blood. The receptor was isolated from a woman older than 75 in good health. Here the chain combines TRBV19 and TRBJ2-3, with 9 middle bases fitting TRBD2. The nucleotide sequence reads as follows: TGTGCCAGTAGTATCCCAGCGGGAGGAGGGGCAGATACGCAGTATTTT. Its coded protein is CASSIPAGGGADTQYF.